This T cell receptor (beta chain) was obtained from a study of cytomegalovirus exposure and HLA in healthy donors. Broader study findings: As a later analysis revealed, the rate of TCR association differed by HLA locus, with DRB1 most and HLA-C fewest. In vitro testing confirmed three CMV-associated chains as specific for CMV antigens.

The PCR made use of 60 Vbeta and 13 Jbeta primers. The table came from immunoSEQ multiplex PCR; TCRdb's copy has only in-frame clones and leaves some out. Of about 190,000 clones in the sample, 80% to 85% were seen once. V lost 1 base, J lost 8 bases, and 4 bases stayed unmatched. Looked up from germline, CDR1 is MGHRA and CDR2 is YSYEKL. The CDR3 runs to 16 residues. As for this clone: As yet, its antigen is unknown.

The chain links TRBV4-1 to TRBJ2-1; 14 bases match TRBD2. The sequencing sample was made of PBMCs. This receptor was identified in a woman aged 18-29 years in good health and CMV-seropositive. The CDR3 DNA is TGCGCCAGCAGCCAAGGGACTAGCGGGGGGAGGGATGAGCAGTTCTTC. Translating it yields CASSQGTSGGRDEQFF.